The 9 T cell receptor beta chains presented below share a single source sample, sequenced in a study of blood T cell repertoires in COVID-19. TCRdb keeps only in-frame clones here, not all; method: immunoSEQ multiplex PCR. This sample has roughly 300,000 clones, with roughly 87% found just once. Sequenced material: peripheral blood. The receptors were sampled from a man aged 18 to 35 with active or convalescent COVID-19.

This chain connects TRBV21-1 to TRBJ1-2; the listed D gene, TRBD1, was not tested against the DNA. TRBV21-1 is marked as a pseudogene. This CDR3 has 15 amino acids. The CDR3 DNA is TGTGCCAGCAGCCCCGGCCGAACAGGCGACTATGGCTACACCTTC. Its protein product is CASSPGRTGDYGYTF.

V and J are TRBV5-1 and TRBJ2-1; weak D call: TRBD1 (5 bases). V was pared by 5 bases and J by 5 bases, with 11 bases between. The germline V gene has CDR1 SGHRS and CDR2 YFSETQ. The CDR3 extends over 13 amino acids. The DNA of the CDR3 is TGCGCCAGCAGTAGCAGGGTCAACAATGAGCAGTTCTTC. This translates into CASSSRVNNEQFF.

This sequence joins TRBV7-2 and TRBJ2-1; 7 nucleotides align to TRBD2. V lost 2 bases to trimming and J lost 3 bases; unmatched junction nucleotides: 7. Per germline, CDR1 SGHTA and CDR2 FQGNSA. This CDR3 contains 16 residues. The CDR3 DNA reads TGTGCCAGCAGCTTACGGACTAGGTTGTACTACAATGAGCAGTTCTTC. The encoded protein is CASSLRTRLYYNEQFF.

This chain links TRBV25-1 with TRBJ1-6; 9 bases fit TRBD1. With 4 bases clipped from V and 8 bases from J, the junction kept 6 bases outside the gene matches. This CDR3 spans 15 amino acids. In germline, CDR1 is MGHDK, CDR2 SYGVNS. The CDR3 spells CASSASGQGYSPLHF. In nucleotides, the CDR3 is TGTGCCAGCAGTGCCTCGGGACAGGGCTATTCACCCCTCCACTTT.

This clone occurred a few times. In nucleotides, the CDR3 is TGTGCCAGCGGCCACGAAAAACTGTTTTTT. This gives the protein CASGHEKLFF. The chain is built from TRBV2 and TRBJ1-4; D gene ambiguous. The ends were cut back, 8 bases at V and 8 bases at J, with 6 bases in the middle. Germline V gene lookup returns CDR1 SNHLY and CDR2 FYNNEI. CDR3 length: 10 amino acids.

Notes on this clone: The junction departs from germline at one end; a sequencing error may be responsible. Other DNA sequences from this sample encode an identical CDR3 as well. The chain couples TRBV19 to TRBJ1-5; tentatively, D is TRBD1 (6 bases). CDR1 is LNHDA and CDR2 is SQIVND in the germline V gene (reference sequence). This CDR3 spans 15 amino acids. CDR3 region: CASSIVGRGNQPQHF. The CDR3 DNA reads as TGTGCCAGTAGTATAGTAGGCAGGGGCAACCAGCCCCAGCATTTT.

In its sample, this clone was seen once. The gene calls are TRBV3-1 (or the pseudogene TRBV3-2) and TRBJ1-2, with D unresolved. Trimming cost V 0 bases and J 4 bases, with 6 bases left between them. Germline CDR1 reads LGHDT; CDR2 reads YNNKEL (reference sequence). The CDR3 runs 13 residues. The CDR3 loop reads CASSQDLRYGYTF. CDR3 sequence (DNA): TGTGCCAGCAGCCAAGATCTTCGCTATGGCTACACCTTC.

The genes are TRBV5-5 and TRBJ2-7; D remains unclear. CDR3 length: 11 residues. CDR1 and CDR2 (germline): SGHKS, YYEKEE (reference sequence). Trimming took 2 bases from V and 2 from J, leaving 2 bases between them. The DNA of the CDR3 is TGTGCCAGCAGCTTTACCTACGAGCAGTACTTC. As protein: CASSFTYEQYF.

There are many counts of this clone. This sequence joins TRBV6-4 and TRBJ1-6, with TRBD1 identical over 7 bases. This CDR3 comprises 15 residues. J gave up 10 bases and V 2 bases, and 8 bases lay outside the gene matches. CDR1 and CDR2 (germline): MRHNA, SNTAGT. This chain's CDR3 is CASSDAKGANSPLHF. DNA for the CDR3: TGTGCCAGCAGTGACGCCAAGGGGGCAAACTCACCCCTCCACTTT.